This T cell receptor (beta chain) comes out of a study of control samples from healthy donors and cancer patients. Germline V gives CDR1 MNHEY, CDR2 SVGAGI. Trimming shortened V by 4 bases and J by 7 bases, and 14 bases separated the two germline ends. This CDR3 contains 15 residues. Data came from immunoSEQ multiplex PCR; TCRdb stores just in-frame clones and leaves some out. The data hold 140,000 or so clones, with around 92% observed a single time. The TCR sequence derives from a man aged 25 to 40 in good health. This chain links TRBV6-5 with TRBJ1-6; TRBD1 is a possible D gene (5 bases). Sequencing was done on a sample of blood. CDR3 in DNA: TGTGCCAGCAGTTTCCACGGACACTTAAATTCACCCCTCCACTTT. Translation gives CASSFHGHLNSPLHF.